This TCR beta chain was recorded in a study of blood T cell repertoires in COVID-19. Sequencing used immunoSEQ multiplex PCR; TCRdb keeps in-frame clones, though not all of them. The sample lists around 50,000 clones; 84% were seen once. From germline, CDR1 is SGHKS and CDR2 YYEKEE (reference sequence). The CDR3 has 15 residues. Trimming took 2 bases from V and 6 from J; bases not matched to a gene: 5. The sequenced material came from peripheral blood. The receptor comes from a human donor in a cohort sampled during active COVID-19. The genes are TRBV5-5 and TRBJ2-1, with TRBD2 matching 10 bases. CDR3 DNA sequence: TGTGCCAGCAGCTTTACGGCTAGCGGGAGCAATGAGCAGTTCTTC. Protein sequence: CASSFTASGSNEQFF. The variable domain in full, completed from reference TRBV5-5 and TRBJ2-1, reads DAGVTQSPTHLIKTRGQQVTLRCSPISGHKSVSWYQQVLGQGPQFIFQYYEKEERGRGNFPDRFSARQFPNYSSELNVNALLLGDSALYLCASSFTASGSNEQFFGPGTRLTVL.